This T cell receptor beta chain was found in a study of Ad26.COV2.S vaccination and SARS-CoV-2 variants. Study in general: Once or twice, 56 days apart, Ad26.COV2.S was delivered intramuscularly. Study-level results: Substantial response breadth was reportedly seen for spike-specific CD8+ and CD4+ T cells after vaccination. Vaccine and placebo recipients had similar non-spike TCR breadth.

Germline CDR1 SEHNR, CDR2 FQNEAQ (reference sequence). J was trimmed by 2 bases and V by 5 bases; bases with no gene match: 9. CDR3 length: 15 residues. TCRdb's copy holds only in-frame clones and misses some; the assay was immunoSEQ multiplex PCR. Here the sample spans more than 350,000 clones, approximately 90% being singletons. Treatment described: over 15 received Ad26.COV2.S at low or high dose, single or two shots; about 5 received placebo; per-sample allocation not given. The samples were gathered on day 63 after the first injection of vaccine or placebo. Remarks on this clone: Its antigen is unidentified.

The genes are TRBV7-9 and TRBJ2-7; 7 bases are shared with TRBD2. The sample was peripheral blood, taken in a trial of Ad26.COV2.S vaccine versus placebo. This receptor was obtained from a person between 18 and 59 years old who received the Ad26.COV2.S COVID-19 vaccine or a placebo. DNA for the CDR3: TGTGCCAGCAGCCACCCCCCGGGAGGCCCCTACGAGCAGTACTTC. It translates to CASSHPPGGPYEQYF.